This T cell receptor beta chain stems from a study of regulatory T cells in long-lasting Graves disease. This CDR3 spans 18 amino acids. The TCR beta library used iRepertoire HTBI primers with Arm-PCR amplification of CDR3. One entry per CDR3 protein, called by TCRdb with MiXCR from the multiplex PCR reads. The data hold 440,000 or so distinct CDR3 sequences, with about a sixth observed a single time. Time point described: newly diagnosed GD, antithyroid drugs for less than 3 months. RNA isolated from PBMCs was used to make the TCR library. With regard to this clonotype: A read error may account for a junction end that differs from germline.

This sample was also put to use in a study of T cells in Graves' hyperthyroidism and ophthalmopathy.

Sample: peripheral blood mononuclear cells (PBMCs), taken at new diagnosis, from a patient treated with antithyroid drugs. The chain links TRBV12-3 or TRBV12-4 to TRBJ2-2; 10 nucleotides line up with TRBD1. This receptor was obtained from a woman under 40 with Graves disease. The CDR3 loop is CAGSPRDRGPPNTGELFF. The CDR3 nucleotides are TGTGCCGGCAGTCCCCGGGACAGGGGCCCCCCGAACACCGGGGAGCTGTTTTTT.